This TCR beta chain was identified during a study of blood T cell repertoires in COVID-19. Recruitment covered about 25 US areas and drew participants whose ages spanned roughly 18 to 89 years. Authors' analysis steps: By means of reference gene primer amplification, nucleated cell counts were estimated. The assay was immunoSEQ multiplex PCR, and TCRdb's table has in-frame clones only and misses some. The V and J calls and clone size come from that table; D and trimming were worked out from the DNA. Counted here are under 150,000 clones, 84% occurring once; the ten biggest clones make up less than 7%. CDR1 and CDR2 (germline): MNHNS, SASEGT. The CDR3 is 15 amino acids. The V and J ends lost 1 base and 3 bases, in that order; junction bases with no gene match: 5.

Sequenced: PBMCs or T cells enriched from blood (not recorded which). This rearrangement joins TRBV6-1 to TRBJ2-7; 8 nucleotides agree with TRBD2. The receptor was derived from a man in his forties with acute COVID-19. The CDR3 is CASSEGLAPNYEQYF. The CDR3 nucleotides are TGTGCCAGCAGTGAAGGACTAGCGCCAAACTACGAGCAGTACTTC.